This TCR beta chain was obtained from a study of human T cells and chemical hapten exposure. Indicated time point: patch test 2, 6 weeks after DPC sensitization. Treatment: therapeutic diphenylcyclopropenone sensitization with weekly scalp DPC. Individual cDNA molecules in this library carried unique molecular identifiers. Using its own MiXCR run on the RACE reads, TCRdb lists one record per CDR3 protein. The table has 360,000 or so distinct CDR3 sequences, about 6% seen once. Many counts were recorded for this clonotype. Germline assignment: CDR1 LGHDT and CDR2 YNNKEL (reference sequence). There are 13 residues in the CDR3. Trimming pared 3 bases from V and 6 bases from J, leaving 12 bases between.

The sample was whole blood, taken in connection with sensitization to the hapten diphenylcyclopropenone (DPC). The chain joins TRBV3-1 to TRBJ2-7; maybe TRBD2 (6 bases). The clonotype comes from a woman aged 18-29 years with alopecia areata. Some clones in this sample may be carry-over from other donors' samples. The CDR3 reads CASSQERRGEQYF. The DNA for the CDR3 is TGTGCCAGCAGCCAGGAACGGAGGGGCGAGCAGTACTTC.